This entry lists 25 T cell receptor beta chains sequenced from one sample in a study of blood T cell repertoires in COVID-19. The table came from immunoSEQ multiplex PCR; TCRdb's copy has only in-frame clones and leaves some out. Among about 140,000 clones listed, about 86% were seen once. Source material: peripheral blood. Receptors were obtained from a human donor in a cohort sampled during active COVID-19.

This clone was seen more than once but under ten times. The chain recombines TRBV7-8 with TRBJ1-1, with no clear D. From germline, CDR1 is SGHVS and CDR2 FQNEAQ. V was trimmed by 5 bases and J by 1 base, leaving 14 bases between them. The CDR3 is 15 amino acids. CDR3 coding DNA: TGTGCCAGCAGCAGTCGGATGGCGGCGAACACTGAAGCTTTCTTT. Amino acid sequence: CASSSRMAANTEAFF.

This chain joins TRBV9 and TRBJ2-2; 7 bases are a match to TRBD1. Germline CDR1 and CDR2: SGDLS and YYNGEE. The CDR3 loop spans 14 amino acids. After removal of 4 bases from V and 6 bases from J, the junction contained 6 bases not matched to a gene. The CDR3 coding sequence is TGTGCCAGCAGCCCGAGCACAGGGGCCGGGGAGCTGTTTTTT. This translates into CASSPSTGAGELFF.

In this sample, this clone turned up a few times. The V and J genes are TRBV9 and TRBJ2-7; a possible D gene is TRBD1 (5 bases). Per germline, CDR1 SGDLS and CDR2 YYNGEE. Trimming took off 0 bases at V and 3 bases at J, with 13 bases between the two ends. The CDR3 runs to 15 residues. The CDR3 spells CASSVEAGQDYEQYF. The CDR3 region has the DNA TGTGCCAGCAGCGTAGAGGCAGGGCAGGACTACGAGCAGTACTTC.

The chain employs TRBV6-2 or TRBV6-3 and TRBJ2-1; TRBD2 might be the D (5 bases). Per the germline V gene, CDR1 is MNHEY and CDR2 is SVGEGT. Trimming shortened V by 5 bases and J by 0 bases, and 11 bases separated the two germline ends. The CDR3 has 15 residues. CDR3 DNA sequence: TGTGCCAGCAGTGGGAGTTCGACCTCCTACAATGAGCAGTTCTTC. The encoded protein is CASSGSSTSYNEQFF.

V and J are TRBV5-1 and TRBJ2-1; 8 bases line up with TRBD2. The CDR3 is made up of 15 amino acids. After removal of 5 bases from V and 1 base from J, the junction contained 5 bases not matched to a gene. The germline V gene has CDR1 SGHRS and CDR2 YFSETQ. CDR3 sequence: CASREAGVSYNEQFF. The CDR3 DNA reads TGCGCCAGCAGAGAAGCGGGAGTATCCTACAATGAGCAGTTCTTC. The variable domain in full, completed from reference TRBV5-1 and TRBJ2-1, reads KAGVTQTPRYLIKTRGQQVTLSCSPISGHRSVSWYQQTPGQGLQFLFEYFSETQRNKGNFPGRFSGRQFSNSRSEMNVSTLELGDSALYLCASREAGVSYNEQFFGPGTRLTVL.

This clone showed up just once. The chain combines TRBV7-2 with TRBJ2-5, with a weak D call TRBD2 (6 bases). CDR1 SGHTA and CDR2 FQGNSA come from the germline V gene. The CDR3 covers 14 residues. The V end was cut by 6 bases, the J end by 0 bases, with 11 bases between. The CDR3 region has the DNA TGTGCCAGCAGACCTAGGACTAACCAAGAGACCCAGTACTTC. It specifies CASRPRTNQETQYF.

The chain is built from TRBV5-4 and TRBJ2-7; 7 positions match TRBD2. The CDR3 runs 14 residues. The ends lost 2 bases at V and 0 bases at J; junction bases unmatched: 2. Germline-derived CDR1 and CDR2 are SGHNT and YYREEE (reference sequence). The CDR3, as DNA: TGTGCCAGCAGCTTCCGGGAGGTCTCCTACGAGCAGTACTTC. Translated: CASSFREVSYEQYF.

The rearrangement links TRBV19 to TRBJ1-5; D is ambiguous. Germline assignment: CDR1 LNHDA and CDR2 SQIVND (reference sequence). V was trimmed by 1 base and J by 5 bases, leaving 12 bases between them. CDR3 length: 15 residues. The CDR3 DNA reads as TGTGCCAGTAGTATAGCCGCGGGGAGGGATCAGCCCCAGCATTTT. Its translation is CASSIAAGRDQPQHF.

The V call is TRBV4-1, the J call TRBJ2-2, with 7 nucleotides matching TRBD2. V gave up 0 bases and J gave up 3 bases; unmatched junction bases: 7. This CDR3 comprises 17 residues. From germline, CDR1 is MGHRA and CDR2 YSYEKL. The CDR3 loop is CASSQERRREYTGELFF. The CDR3 nucleotides are TGCGCCAGCAGCCAAGAACGGCGGCGGGAGTACACCGGGGAGCTGTTTTTT.

As to this clone: Different DNA sequences within this sample yield the same CDR3. This chain joins TRBV28 and TRBJ2-3; TRBD1 matches at 8 bases. The V gene's germline CDR1 is MDHEN and CDR2 SYDVKM. The V segment lost 4 bases and the J segment 2 bases; nucleotides outside the gene matches: 5. The CDR3 spans 15 residues. As DNA, the CDR3 is TGTGCCAGCAGTTCGACAGGGGAATACACAGATACGCAGTATTTT. It yields the protein CASSSTGEYTDTQYF.

This clone was observed a few times. This chain connects TRBV4-1 to TRBJ2-3; D gene uncertain. CDR1 and CDR2 from the germline V gene are MGHRA and YSYEKL. V dropped 2 bases and J dropped 4 bases, with 4 bases sitting between them. The CDR3 loop spans 12 amino acids. CDR3 region: CASSQYSDTQYF. CDR3 bases: TGCGCCAGCAGCCAATACTCAGATACGCAGTATTTT.

This clone was observed a few times. The CDR3 protein is CASSEQPTSGRNNEQFF. CDR3 nucleotide sequence: TGTGCCAGCAGTGAGCAACCAACTAGCGGGCGTAACAATGAGCAGTTCTTC. The chain couples TRBV6-4 to TRBJ2-1, with 9 bases fitting TRBD2. After removal of 3 bases from V and 5 bases from J, the junction contained 11 bases not matched to a gene. The germline V gene has CDR1 MRHNA and CDR2 SNTAGT. CDR3 length: 17 amino acids.

The rearrangement joins TRBV4-3 to TRBJ1-2; 11 bases are shared with TRBD1. In germline, CDR1 is LGHNA, CDR2 YSLEER. The trim removed 0 bases at V and 6 bases at J, leaving 12 bases unmatched. This CDR3 has 18 residues. The CDR3: CASSQEVGTGGNSDGYTF. The CDR3 region has the DNA TGCGCCAGCAGCCAAGAAGTCGGGACAGGGGGTAACTCCGATGGCTACACCTTC.

This clone was seen only a few times. The chain joins TRBV19 to TRBJ1-4; weak D call: TRBD1 (5 bases). In germline, CDR1 is LNHDA, CDR2 SQIVND (reference sequence). The V end lost 7 bases, the J end lost 7 bases, and 13 bases lay between the germline ends. The CDR3 has 13 amino acids. CDR3 amino acids: CASKPDGGEKLFF. The CDR3 DNA reads as TGTGCCAGTAAACCCGACGGGGGTGAAAAACTGTTTTTT.

The chain's CDR3 is CASSITGQVEKLFF. CDR3 nucleotide sequence: TGTGCCAGCAGCATCACAGGGCAAGTCGAAAAACTGTTTTTT. V and J are TRBV7-9 and TRBJ1-4; weak D call: TRBD1 (6 bases). The CDR3 has 14 amino acids. V was trimmed by 5 bases and J by 8 bases, leaving 15 bases between them. The germline V gene encodes CDR1 SEHNR and CDR2 FQNEAQ (reference sequence).

V and J are TRBV5-6 and TRBJ2-7; 9 nucleotides agree with TRBD1. The germline V gene has CDR1 SGHDT and CDR2 YYEEEE. The CDR3 is made up of 13 amino acids. V lost 1 base, J lost 8 bases, and 4 bases stayed unmatched. The CDR3 DNA reads TGTGCCAGCAGCTTGAATACAGGGGGCCAGCAGTACTTC. It translates to CASSLNTGGQQYF. Combining the CDR3 with reference TRBV5-6 and TRBJ2-7 gives the whole variable domain DAGVTQSPTHLIKTRGQQVTLRCSPKSGHDTVSWYQQALGQGPQFIFQYYEEEERQRGNFPDRFSGHQFPNYSSELNVNALLLGDSALYLCASSLNTGGQQYFGPGTRLTVT.

The V and J genes are TRBV5-4 and TRBJ2-4; 12 bases match TRBD2. J was trimmed by 7 bases and V by 0 bases; bases with no gene match: 2. The germline gives CDR1 SGHNT, CDR2 YYREEE (reference sequence). CDR3 length: 15 amino acids. CDR3 sequence (DNA): TGTGCCAGCAGCTTGGAACTAGCGGGAGGCAACATTCAGTACTTC. Amino acid sequence: CASSLELAGGNIQYF.

The J gene is TRBJ1-3, the V gene TRBV7-9, with TRBD1 matching 7 bases. Trimming at V came to 4 bases and at J to 4 bases, leaving 10 bases not matched to a gene. The CDR3 runs 16 residues. Germline V lookup: CDR1 SEHNR, CDR2 FQNEAQ (reference sequence). This chain's CDR3 is CASSSPRRGQGNTIYF. DNA of the CDR3: TGTGCCAGCAGCTCGCCTAGGAGGGGGCAGGGAAACACCATATATTTT.

The rearrangement links TRBV20-1 to TRBJ1-1; D remains ambiguous. Looked up from germline, CDR1 is DFQATT and CDR2 is SNEGSKA (reference sequence). V was trimmed by 0 bases and J by 6 bases, leaving 5 bases between them. The CDR3 loop spans 11 amino acids. The CDR3 loop is CSAREYSEAFF. The CDR3 nucleotides are TGCAGTGCTAGAGAATATTCTGAAGCTTTCTTT.

This clone was counted once. The CDR3 DNA is TGTGCCAGCAGCTTAGGGGGTTCCTCTGGAAACACCATATATTTT. It is translated as CASSLGGSSGNTIYF. The genes are TRBV5-4 and TRBJ1-3; D is perhaps TRBD1 (6 bases). Per the germline V gene, CDR1 is SGHNT and CDR2 is YYREEE (reference sequence). This CDR3 is built from 15 residues. Trimming left V 2 bases short and J 0 bases short, with 9 bases between. The full variable domain, in which reference TRBV5-4 and TRBJ1-3 provide the parts outside the CDR3, is ETGVTQSPTHLIKTRGQQVTLRCSSQSGHNTVSWYQQALGQGPQFIFQYYREEENGRGNFPPRFSGLQFPNYSSELNVNALELDDSALYLCASSLGGSSGNTIYFGEGSWLTVV.

This clone was observed a single time. The rearrangement uses TRBV6-5 and TRBJ2-5, with TRBD2 as a possible D gene (6 bases). There are 14 residues in the CDR3. Between the trimmed V and J ends, which lost 0 bases and 3 bases, there was a span of 8 bases. Germline assignment: CDR1 MNHEY and CDR2 SVGAGI. The CDR3 loop is CASSYSPGEETQYF. The CDR3 nucleotides are TGTGCCAGCAGTTACTCGCCGGGAGAAGAGACCCAGTACTTC.

A single count supports this clone. J is TRBJ1-3 and V is TRBV7-9; tentative D call: TRBD1 (6 bases). From germline, CDR1 is SEHNR and CDR2 FQNEAQ (reference sequence). With 2 bases removed from V and 0 bases from J, the gap between germline ends came to 14 bases. CDR3 size: 17 residues. The CDR3 sequence: CASSLSAGDNSGNTIYF. The CDR3 DNA reads TGTGCCAGCAGCTTAAGTGCGGGGGACAACTCTGGAAACACCATATATTTT.

In nucleotides, the CDR3 is TGTGCCAGCTCACCACGTGGACTAGCGGGGTCTTTGGGCGAGCAGTACTTC. This translates into CASSPRGLAGSLGEQYF. J is TRBJ2-7 and V is TRBV18; 12 nucleotides line up with TRBD2. The V segment lost 1 base and the J segment 6 bases; nucleotides outside the gene matches: 10. This CDR3 comprises 17 residues. CDR1 and CDR2 from the germline V gene are KGHSH and LQKENI.

The V gene is TRBV28, the J gene TRBJ1-5; maybe TRBD1 (6 bases). This CDR3 contains 17 residues. The ends were cut back, 3 bases at V and 6 bases at J, with 21 bases in the middle. CDR1 is MDHEN, CDR2 SYDVKM, per germline. The CDR3 region has the DNA TGTGCCAGCAGTTTCCCCTCATGGGGGGGGCGCGCTCAGCCCCAGCATTTT. This sequence encodes CASSFPSWGGRAQPQHF.

The chain has TRBV11-2 and TRBJ2-5; D possibly corresponds to TRBD2 (6 bases). The CDR3 extends over 15 amino acids. Trimming stripped 5 bases from V and 0 bases from J, with 13 bases between. Germline CDR1 SGHAT, CDR2 FQNNGV. CDR3 amino acids: CASSTGLSYQETQYF. For the CDR3, the DNA is TGTGCCAGCAGCACGGGACTCTCGTACCAAGAGACCCAGTACTTC.